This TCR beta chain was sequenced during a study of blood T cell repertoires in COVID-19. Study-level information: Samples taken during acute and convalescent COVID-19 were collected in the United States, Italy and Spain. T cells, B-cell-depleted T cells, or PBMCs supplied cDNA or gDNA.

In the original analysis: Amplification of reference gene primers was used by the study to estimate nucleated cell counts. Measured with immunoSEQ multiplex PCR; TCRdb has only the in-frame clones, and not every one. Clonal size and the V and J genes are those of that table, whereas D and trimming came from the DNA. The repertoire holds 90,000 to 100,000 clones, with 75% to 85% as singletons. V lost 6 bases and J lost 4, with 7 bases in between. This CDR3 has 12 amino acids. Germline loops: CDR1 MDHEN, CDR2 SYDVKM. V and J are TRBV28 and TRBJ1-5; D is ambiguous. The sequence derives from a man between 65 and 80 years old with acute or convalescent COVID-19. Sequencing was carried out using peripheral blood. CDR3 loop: CASRLENQPQHF. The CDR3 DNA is TGTGCCAGCAGACTGGAGAATCAGCCCCAGCATTTT.